These 10 T cell receptor beta chains came from one sample sequenced in a study of T cell responses to AZD1222 COVID-19 vaccine. Libraries were prepared by immunoSEQ multiplex PCR; TCRdb keeps only in-frame clonotypes and omits some of them. The sample has some 140,000 clones, about 90% seen once. This sample comprised peripheral blood, obtained on day 0 of AZD1222 vaccination. The receptor source for this set is an adult in good health.

The chain combines TRBV6-6 with TRBJ2-7; D perhaps matches TRBD1 (6 bases). With 5 bases removed from V and 3 bases from J, the gap between germline ends came to 8 bases. This CDR3 has 12 amino acids. CDR1 and CDR2 (germline): MNHNY, SVGAGI (reference sequence). CDR3 nucleotide sequence: TGTGCCAGCAGTCCACAGGGCTACGAGCAGTACTTC. It encodes CASSPQGYEQYF.

This clone was detected a few times. This chain uses TRBV19 with TRBJ1-1; D is perhaps TRBD1 (6 bases). V was pared by 8 bases and J by 5 bases, with 15 bases between. The length of the CDR3 is 13 residues. The germline V gene encodes CDR1 LNHDA and CDR2 SQIVND (reference sequence). For the CDR3, the DNA is TGTGCCAGTTTGCGCGGGGGCAGGACTGAAGCTTTCTTT. Translating it yields CASLRGGRTEAFF.

The chain has TRBV4-2 and TRBJ1-1; D perhaps matches TRBD1 (6 bases). CDR3 length: 14 amino acids. In germline, CDR1 is LGHNA, CDR2 YNFKEQ. The V gene lost 8 bases and the J gene lost 2 bases, with 15 bases spanning the gap. In DNA, the CDR3 is TGTGCCAGCGGACAATTACAGGGAAACACTGAAGCTTTCTTT. Its protein is CASGQLQGNTEAFF.

The table lists this clone with a count of one. The J gene is TRBJ1-2, the V gene TRBV28, with 9 bases fitting TRBD1. Trimming took 6 bases from V and 4 from J; bases not matched to a gene: 9. The CDR3 runs to 15 residues. CDR1 is MDHEN and CDR2 is SYDVKM in the germline V gene. Here the CDR3 reads CASRRGQGKGYGYTF. The CDR3 DNA reads as TGTGCCAGCAGGCGGGGACAGGGAAAAGGCTATGGCTACACCTTC.

V and J are TRBV2 and TRBJ2-7; no clear D. CDR3 length: 12 amino acids. CDR1 is SNHLY and CDR2 is FYNNEI in the germline V gene. The V gene lost 6 bases and the J gene lost 6 bases, with 12 bases spanning the gap. The CDR3 reads CASRDPSGEQYF. Here the CDR3 DNA reads TGTGCCAGCAGGGACCCTAGTGGCGAGCAGTACTTC.

The chain couples TRBV7-8 to TRBJ2-1; 7 bases agree with TRBD2. Per the germline V gene, CDR1 is SGHVS and CDR2 is FQNEAQ. CDR3 length: 16 residues. V shed 7 bases and J 5 bases; nucleotides not matched to a gene: 14. DNA for the CDR3: TGTGCCAGCAACCTCCGGGCGGGAGTTGGCCACAATGAGCAGTTCTTC. Translated, it gives CASNLRAGVGHNEQFF.

This clone was seen once. The chain links TRBV5-1 to TRBJ2-2; the match to TRBD1 covers 8 bases. After removal of 4 bases from V and 0 bases from J, the junction contained 5 bases not matched to a gene. The germline gives CDR1 SGHRS, CDR2 YFSETQ. This CDR3 is 16 amino acids long. The CDR3 sequence: CASSVQGAANTGELFF. CDR3 in DNA: TGCGCCAGCAGCGTCCAGGGGGCCGCGAACACCGGGGAGCTGTTTTTT.

This chain connects TRBV19 to TRBJ2-7; 9 bases fit TRBD1. This CDR3 has 17 amino acids. Germline V gene lookup returns CDR1 LNHDA and CDR2 SQIVND (reference sequence). V was pared by 1 base and J by 2 bases, with 9 bases of the junction left unmatched. The CDR3 here is CASSIAAGTGRTYEQYF. In DNA, the CDR3 is TGTGCCAGTAGTATAGCCGCCGGGACAGGGAGAACCTACGAGCAGTACTTC. Complete variable domain (other parts from reference TRBV19 and TRBJ2-7): DGGITQSPKYLFRKEGQNVTLSCEQNLNHDAMYWYRQDPGQGLRLIYYSQIVNDFQKGDIAEGYSVSREKKESFPLTVTSAQKNPTAFYLCASSIAAGTGRTYEQYFGPGTRLTVT.

The rearrangement links TRBV27 to TRBJ1-1; D unclear. Trimming removed 5 bases from V and 0 bases from J, with 16 bases in between. The germline gives CDR1 MNHEY, CDR2 SMNVEV (reference sequence). This CDR3 is 16 amino acids long. The CDR3 coding sequence is TGTGCCAGCAGTGACCCATCAAACTCCATGAACACTGAAGCTTTCTTT. This sequence encodes CASSDPSNSMNTEAFF.

This chain connects TRBV18 to TRBJ2-7; D possibly uses TRBD1 or TRBD2 (5 bases each). The germline V gene has CDR1 KGHSH and CDR2 LQKENI. V was clipped by 3 bases and J by 2 bases, with 8 bases between them. The CDR3 is 13 amino acids. The CDR3 DNA reads TGTGCCAGCTCACCCCGGGACCCCTACGAGCAGTACTTC. Translation: CASSPRDPYEQYF. Full variable domain (remainder filled in from reference TRBV18 and TRBJ2-7): NAGVMQNPRHLVRRRGQEARLRCSPMKGHSHVYWYRQLPEEGLKFMVYLQKENIIDESGMPKERFSAEFPKEGPSILRIQQVVRGDSAAYFCASSPRDPYEQYFGPGTRLTVT.